The 23 T cell receptor beta chains presented below share a single source sample, sequenced in a study of T cell repertoires in cytomegalovirus infection (dated by TCRdb to the late 2010s). The run used an Illumina HiSeq 1500. TCRdb took the public reads, trimmed them with fastp at Q25, ran MiXCR for clone calling and kept in-frame beta chains. Records with the same CDR3 protein are collapsed into one entry carrying the most frequent genes and DNA. The sample yields 650,000 to 900,000 distinct CDR3 sequences; about 30% were counted once. 12% of the sample is in the top ten clones. The antigens for these receptors are not known. The treatment or condition label here, explained by the study, means: in vitro stimulation with specific CMV peptide epitopes to enrich CMV-specific T cells. Sequences were derived from cultured CD8+ T cells from PBMCs, sampled from culture after CMV antigen stimulation. The receptor source for this set is a human donor in good health (CMV status not recorded). Some clones in this sample may be carry-over from other donors' samples.

The CDR3 region is CASSPLLQGGNTEAFF. The CDR3 coding sequence is TGTGCCAGCAGTCCTCTGCTACAAGGGGGTAACACTGAAGCTTTCTTT. The chain is built from TRBV12-3 or TRBV12-4 and TRBJ1-1, with D possibly TRBD1 on 6 matching bases. The CDR3 loop spans 16 amino acids. V lost 5 bases, J lost 2 bases, and 18 bases lay in between.

To note about this clonotype: A junction boundary mismatches the germline segment, possibly from a read error. V usage is TRBV7-7 and J usage is TRBJ2-5, with D tentatively TRBD2 (5 bases). This CDR3 region has 15 residues. Germline V lookup: CDR1 SSHAT, CDR2 FNYEAQ (reference sequence). The CDR3 DNA sequence: TGTGCTAGCAGCTTGCTTTTTTTCGAGGGAGAGACCCAGTACTTC. Its protein product is CASSLLFFEGETQYF.

J is TRBJ1-1 and V is TRBV5-4; 7 positions agree with TRBD1. The CDR3 covers 13 residues. V trimming: 5 bases; J trimming: 5 bases; junction bases outside the gene matches: 6. Germline CDR1 reads SGHNT; CDR2 reads YYREEE (reference sequence). The CDR3 DNA follows: TGTGCCAGCAGGTACAGGGGAGGTACTGAAGCTTTCTTT. Its translation: CASRYRGGTEAFF.

As for this clonotype: Since a much larger clone is just one base distant, this may be a read error. The chain recombines TRBV7-2 with TRBJ2-5; possible D gene TRBD1, 5 bases. Trimming removed 7 bases at V and 5 bases at J, with 17 bases between. CDR1 SGHTA and CDR2 FQGNSA come from the germline V gene. CDR3 length: 14 amino acids. The CDR3 sequence is CTSTKTENYETQYF. CDR3 nucleotides: TGTACCAGCACAAAGACAGAGAACTACGAGACCCAGTACTTC.

Details on this clonotype: A read error may be the cause here, since a much bigger clone is one base away. The chain carries TRBV6-8 and TRBJ2-7, with TRBD1 matching over 9 bases. CDR1 and CDR2 from the germline V gene are MNHGY and SAAAGT. This CDR3 region has 13 residues. CDR3 protein: CANSRQGDYEQYF. CDR3 DNA sequence: TGTGCCAACAGTAGACAGGGGGACTACGAGCAGTACTTC.

The V and J genes are TRBV28 and TRBJ1-2, with 8 bases fitting TRBD1. Per the germline V gene, CDR1 is MDHEN and CDR2 is SYDVKM. This CDR3 has 18 amino acids. After removal of 6 bases from V and 4 bases from J, the junction contained 19 bases not matched to a gene. The CDR3 loop is CASSHTTGTGVSGYGYTF. CDR3 nucleotide sequence: TGTGCCAGCAGCCACACTACCGGGACAGGCGTGTCAGGCTATGGCTACACCTTC.

This clonotype occurred a few times. This chain links TRBV29-1 with TRBJ1-2; tentative D call: TRBD1 (5 bases). V was cut by 4 bases and J by 3 bases, with 15 bases left in between. The CDR3 runs 14 residues. Germline V lookup: CDR1 SQVTM, CDR2 ANQGSEA. This chain's CDR3 is CSVAESRGDYGYTF. CDR3 DNA sequence: TGCAGCGTTGCGGAGTCGCGAGGGGACTATGGCTACACCTTC.

This clonotype was seen at least ten times. The chain is built from TRBV7-2 and TRBJ1-2; D is undetermined. CDR1 and CDR2 (germline): SGHTA, FQGNSA. The CDR3 is 15 amino acids. Trimming shortened V by 1 base and J by 2 bases, and 11 bases separated the two germline ends. The CDR3 here is CASSLGLVLNYGYTF. CDR3 sequence (DNA): TGTGCCAGCAGCTTAGGTCTTGTTCTCAACTATGGCTACACCTTC.

The chain has TRBV12-3 or TRBV12-4 and TRBJ1-2; TRBD1 is a possible D gene (5 bases). This CDR3 spans 12 amino acids. Trimming removed 7 bases at V and 6 bases at J, with 12 bases between. CDR3 loop: CASTAGLNGYTF. The CDR3 DNA reads as TGTGCCAGCACTGCGGGACTAAATGGCTACACCTTC.

V usage is TRBV12-5 and J usage is TRBJ2-7; D is uncertain. Germline V lookup: CDR1 LGHNT, CDR2 FRNRAP. The CDR3 spans 20 residues. V shed 0 bases and J shed 3 bases, with 27 bases lying between them. The DNA of the CDR3 is TGTGCTAGTGGTTTGGTTTATCCACCCCAACTGAAGTCGCGGCACTACGAGCAGTACTTC. Amino acid sequence: CASGLVYPPQLKSRHYEQYF.

This sequence joins TRBV6-5 and TRBJ1-4, with 7 nucleotides matching TRBD1. This CDR3 is 13 amino acids long. In germline, CDR1 is MNHEY, CDR2 SVGAGI. CDR3 amino acids: CATRQGLNEKLFF. The DNA for the CDR3 is TGTGCAACTCGACAGGGCCTTAATGAAAAACTGTTTTTT.

The chain joins TRBV12-3 or TRBV12-4 to TRBJ1-2; 8 positions agree with TRBD1. CDR3 length equals 13 residues. V lost 7 bases to trimming and J lost 3 bases; unmatched junction nucleotides: 4. For the CDR3, the DNA is TGTGCCAGCACTGACAGGGGCTACTATGGCTACACCTTC. It translates to CASTDRGYYGYTF.

This clonotype has at least ten counts. This chain uses TRBV6-5 with TRBJ2-2; tentative D call: TRBD2 (6 bases). V was clipped by 2 bases and J by 4 bases, with 8 bases between them. The CDR3 length is 14 residues. Germline lookup yields CDR1 MNHEY and CDR2 SVGAGI. The CDR3 nucleotides read TGTGCCAGCAGTTACGGAGGGACCACCGGGGAGCTGTTTTTT. As protein: CASSYGGTTGELFF.

V usage is TRBV7-9 and J usage is TRBJ1-1; D gene ambiguous. The germline V gene encodes CDR1 SEHNR and CDR2 FQNEAQ (reference sequence). CDR3 size: 13 residues. The V and J ends lost 4 bases and 7 bases respectively, with 13 bases between them. This CDR3 is CASSSPFAIEAFF. CDR3 DNA sequence: TGTGCCAGCAGCTCTCCGTTCGCGATTGAAGCTTTCTTT. Filled out from reference TRBV7-9 and TRBJ1-1, the complete variable domain reads DTGVSQNPRHKITKRGQNVTFRCDPISEHNRLYWYRQTLGQGPEFLTYFQNEAQLEKSRLLSDRFSAERPKGSFSTLEIQRTEQGDSAMYLCASSSPFAIEAFFGQGTRLTVV.

This clonotype came up many times. This chain links TRBV7-6 with TRBJ2-1; the match to TRBD2 covers 11 bases. V trimming: 2 bases; J trimming: 5 bases; junction bases outside the gene matches: 8. Germline V CDR1 and CDR2: SGHVS, FNYEAQ. This CDR3 region has 17 residues. The CDR3 here is CASSLFLAGGAHNEQFF. The CDR3 DNA reads TGTGCCAGCAGCTTATTCCTAGCGGGGGGCGCGCACAATGAGCAGTTCTTC.

This clonotype was seen a few times. This chain connects TRBV19 to TRBJ2-1; D gene unclear. The CDR3 consists of 19 residues. Per the germline V gene, CDR1 is LNHDA and CDR2 is SQIVND (reference sequence). Trimming pared 0 bases from V and 8 bases from J, leaving 26 bases between. CDR3 nucleotide sequence: TGTGCCAGTAGTATAGAGGTCGGCTATGGCCACTACTCTTGGGATGAGCAGTTCTTC. It yields the protein CASSIEVGYGHYSWDEQFF.

The chain joins TRBV6-5 to TRBJ1-1, with TRBD1 as a possible D gene (5 bases). Germline V gene data show CDR1 as MNHEY and CDR2 as SVGAGI. V was clipped by 8 bases and J by 7 bases, with 17 bases between them. The length of the CDR3 is 13 residues. The CDR3 region is CASLGQGVFEAFF. CDR3 nucleotides: TGTGCCAGCTTGGGCCAGGGAGTTTTTGAAGCTTTCTTT.

This clonotype was seen a few times. The gene calls are TRBV19 and TRBJ2-2; D possibly corresponds to TRBD2 (5 bases). CDR1 is LNHDA and CDR2 is SQIVND in the germline V gene (reference sequence). Trimming stripped 2 bases from V and 2 bases from J, with 12 bases between. This CDR3 spans 16 amino acids. CDR3 protein: CASSIYPGTNTGELFF. In DNA, the CDR3 is TGTGCCAGTAGTATATATCCGGGAACTAACACCGGGGAGCTGTTTTTT.

In its sample, this clonotype was seen many times. This rearrangement joins TRBV7-8 to TRBJ1-5, with D uncertain. The CDR3 contains 16 residues. The germline CDR1 and CDR2 sequences are SGHVS and FQNEAQ. Trimming removed 4 bases at V and 0 bases at J, with 13 bases between. This CDR3 is CASSSKQIYSNQPQHF. In DNA, the CDR3 is TGTGCCAGCAGCTCTAAACAGATTTATAGCAATCAGCCCCAGCATTTT.

The rearrangement links TRBV15 to TRBJ2-7; 10 nucleotides match TRBD2. Germline V gives CDR1 LNHNV, CDR2 YYDKDF (reference sequence). This CDR3 is 15 amino acids long. Unmatched junction bases numbered 4, after V lost 3 bases and J lost 2 bases. The DNA for the CDR3 is TGTGCCACCAGCAGGTTAGCGGGGGGAGCCTACGAGCAGTACTTC. Amino acids: CATSRLAGGAYEQYF.

J is TRBJ2-1 and V is TRBV14, with 9 bases fitting TRBD2. Germline trimming cut 0 bases from V and 7 bases from J; bases unmatched to any gene: 7. The CDR3 has 16 residues. In germline, CDR1 is SGHDN, CDR2 FVKESK. The CDR3 nucleotides read TGTGCCAGCAGCCAAGATCCTCCGGGACTAGCAAATGAGCAGTTCTTC. Protein product: CASSQDPPGLANEQFF.

V and J are TRBV29-1 and TRBJ2-1; 7 nucleotides align to TRBD1. CDR1 and CDR2 (germline): SQVTM, ANQGSEA. Trimming removed 3 bases from V and 6 bases from J; junction bases left unmatched: 5. CDR3 length: 13 residues. CDR3 region: CSVDRQGRNEQFF. CDR3 nucleotide sequence: TGCAGCGTTGACCGACAGGGTCGCAATGAGCAGTTCTTC.

This clonotype was recorded a few times. The rearrangement uses TRBV7-9 and TRBJ1-4; D not resolved. CDR3 length equals 12 residues. The V and J ends lost 5 bases and 14 bases respectively, with 15 bases between them. Germline V gives CDR1 SEHNR, CDR2 FQNEAQ (reference sequence). The CDR3 region has the DNA TGTGCCAGCAGCGGGCCGCAGAGAATTCTGTTTTTT. Translating gives CASSGPQRILFF.